The 30 T cell receptor beta chains below come from one sample, sequenced in a study of blood T cell repertoires in COVID-19. This table comes from immunoSEQ multiplex PCR, and its TCRdb copy is limited to in-frame clones, with some not included. The repertoire includes about 320,000 clones, about 85% of them detected once, and under 6.5% sits in the top ten. The sample comprised PBMCs or T cells enriched from blood (not recorded which). The receptors originated from a woman aged 30 to 39 who had recovered from COVID-19.

The chain employs TRBV15 and TRBJ2-7, with TRBD1 as a possible D gene (6 bases). CDR1 LNHNV and CDR2 YYDKDF come from the germline V gene (reference sequence). The CDR3 consists of 15 residues. V dropped 0 bases and J dropped 1 base, with 10 bases sitting between them. CDR3 in amino acids: CATSREGRGSYEQYF. DNA for the CDR3: TGTGCCACCAGCAGAGAGGGCAGGGGATCCTACGAGCAGTACTTC.

V gene TRBV19 combines with J gene TRBJ2-5; TRBD2 might be the D (7 bases). The ends were cut back, 4 bases at V and 7 bases at J, with 16 bases in the middle. CDR3 length equals 14 residues. The germline CDR1 and CDR2 sequences are LNHDA and SQIVND (reference sequence). The CDR3 DNA is TGTGCCAGTAGTAGTCAGGGGAGGGTTGGGACCCAGTACTTC. Residues: CASSSQGRVGTQYF.

The rearrangement joins TRBV27 to TRBJ1-4; TRBD1 agrees at 7 bases. V lost 6 bases, J lost 7 bases, and 8 bases stayed unmatched. The CDR3 covers 14 residues. CDR1 is MNHEY and CDR2 is SMNVEV in the germline V gene (reference sequence). The CDR3 sequence is CASSLDRRGEKLFF. The DNA of the CDR3 is TGTGCCAGCAGCCTGGACAGGCGGGGTGAAAAACTGTTTTTT.

The chain employs TRBV4-1 and TRBJ1-1; the D is unclear. Germline V gives CDR1 MGHRA, CDR2 YSYEKL. The ends were cut back, 0 bases at V and 6 bases at J, with 14 bases in the middle. The CDR3 covers 15 residues. The CDR3 spells CASSQDPGGGAEAFF. The CDR3 nucleotides read TGCGCCAGCAGCCAAGACCCGGGAGGCGGGGCTGAAGCTTTCTTT.

The V call is TRBV14, the J call TRBJ1-4; no clear D gene. CDR3 length: 17 residues. Germline V gene sequence: CDR1 SGHDN, CDR2 FVKESK. V was clipped by 3 bases and J by 4 bases, with 18 bases between them. CDR3: CASSHPTQTEVNEKLFF. As DNA, the CDR3 is TGTGCCAGCAGCCACCCCACACAGACGGAAGTTAATGAAAAACTGTTTTTT.

The V call is TRBV6-2 or TRBV6-3, the J call TRBJ2-7; D not certain. CDR1 and CDR2 from the germline V gene are MNHEY and SVGEGT. The V end was cut by 2 bases, the J end by 0 bases, with 5 bases between. The CDR3 has 13 amino acids. The CDR3 DNA is TGTGCCAGCAGTTACCGGAGCTCCTACGAGCAGTACTTC. This sequence encodes CASSYRSSYEQYF.

The chain couples TRBV6-5 to TRBJ1-3; D ambiguous. Germline CDR1 MNHEY, CDR2 SVGAGI. The CDR3 contains 10 residues. The V end was cut by 6 bases, the J end by 9 bases, with 6 bases between. CDR3: CASREVTIYF. In nucleotides, the CDR3 is TGTGCCAGCAGGGAGGTCACCATATATTTT.

This chain uses TRBV5-4 with TRBJ1-2, with TRBD1 matching 10 bases. The CDR3 is made up of 17 amino acids. With V trimmed by 4 bases and J by 2 bases, 11 bases remained unmatched. Germline lookup yields CDR1 SGHNT and CDR2 YYREEE (reference sequence). CDR3 sequence (DNA): TGTGCCAGCAGCCCTACCAGCCCGGGACAGGGGAACTATGGCTACACCTTC. It yields the protein CASSPTSPGQGNYGYTF.

The V call is TRBV18, the J call TRBJ1-4, with a weak D call TRBD1 (5 bases). Germline CDR1 and CDR2: KGHSH and LQKENI. V lost 6 bases and J 8 bases, leaving 16 bases between the germline ends. The CDR3 contains 14 residues. The CDR3 region has the DNA TGTGCCAGCTCCCCGAGCGGGGGGGTCGAAAAACTGTTTTTT. Protein product: CASSPSGGVEKLFF.

DNA for the CDR3: TGTGCCAGTAGAACTCCCGGCAGGTTTAACGGGGAGCTGTTTTTT. Its protein is CASRTPGRFNGELFF. This chain links TRBV19 with TRBJ2-2; unclear D gene. Trimming left V 6 bases short and J 7 bases short, with 18 bases between. The CDR3 contains 15 residues. The germline gives CDR1 LNHDA, CDR2 SQIVND (reference sequence).

The chain combines TRBV11-2 with TRBJ2-2, with D perhaps TRBD1 (6 bases). Germline CDR1 is SGHAT and CDR2 is FQNNGV. CDR3 length: 14 amino acids. V lost 0 bases, J lost 11 bases, and 13 bases lay in between. The CDR3 DNA reads as TGTGCCAGCAGCTTAGATATATCAGGGGTTGAGCTGTTTTTT. Translation: CASSLDISGVELFF. The full variable domain, completed using reference TRBV11-2 and TRBJ2-2, is EAGVAQSPRYKIIEKRQSVAFWCNPISGHATLYWYQQILGQGPKLLIQFQNNGVVDDSQLPKDRFSAERLKGVDSTLKIQPAKLEDSAVYLCASSLDISGVELFFGEGSRLTVL.

This chain links TRBV19 with TRBJ1-6, with D perhaps matching TRBD1 (5 bases). The CDR3 consists of 15 residues. The V and J ends lost 1 base and 10 bases respectively, with 14 bases between them. Germline-derived CDR1 and CDR2 are LNHDA and SQIVND (reference sequence). CDR3 residues: CASSIGGGRESPLHF. The CDR3 region has the DNA TGTGCCAGTAGTATAGGCGGGGGAAGAGAATCACCCCTCCACTTT.

The chain uses TRBV25-1 and TRBJ1-2, with a possible D match to TRBD1 (6 bases). V dropped 3 bases and J dropped 5 bases, with 16 bases sitting between them. Germline V gives CDR1 MGHDK, CDR2 SYGVNS. There are 15 residues in the CDR3. The CDR3 protein is CASSEKDSPIYGYTF. CDR3 DNA: TGTGCCAGCAGTGAGAAGGACAGCCCTATTTATGGCTACACCTTC.

This clone was recorded only once. This chain connects TRBV3-1 (or the pseudogene TRBV3-2) to TRBJ2-4, with TRBD2 matching over 10 bases. The J segment lost 4 bases and the V segment lost 4 bases, leaving 22 bases of the junction unmatched. Germline-derived CDR1 and CDR2 are LGHDT and YNNKEL (reference sequence). This CDR3 has 21 residues. The CDR3 nucleotides are TGTGCCAGCAGCCCCGGACGGGGTCGAGCGGGGGGGCTTGGGTCGAAAAACATTCAGTACTTC. This sequence encodes CASSPGRGRAGGLGSKNIQYF.

V and J are TRBV11-3 and TRBJ2-7; D is possibly TRBD2 (6 bases). Trimming cost V 2 bases and J 2 bases, with 13 bases left between them. This CDR3 has 15 residues. CDR1 and CDR2 from the germline V gene are SGHNT and YENEEA. The CDR3 coding sequence is TGTGCCAGCAGCTTATTTACTGGAGGGGCCTACGAGCAGTACTTC. Translation gives CASSLFTGGAYEQYF.

This chain joins TRBV5-1 and TRBJ2-7; TRBD1 aligns across 8 bases. The V segment lost 5 bases and the J segment 2 bases; nucleotides outside the gene matches: 12. In germline, CDR1 is SGHRS, CDR2 YFSETQ. The CDR3 has 16 residues. The CDR3 DNA sequence: TGCGCCAGCAGGGATAGTAGGGGGACAGGAACCTACGAGCAGTACTTC. The encoded protein is CASRDSRGTGTYEQYF.

This rearrangement joins TRBV18 to TRBJ1-6; 10 nucleotides match TRBD1. Germline V gene data show CDR1 as KGHSH and CDR2 as LQKENI. The CDR3 extends over 17 amino acids. The V segment lost 5 bases and the J segment 5 bases; nucleotides outside the gene matches: 9. CDR3 protein: CASSADRGRGDNSPLHF. The DNA for the CDR3 is TGTGCCAGCTCAGCCGACAGGGGGCGAGGGGATAATTCACCCCTCCACTTT.

The chain carries TRBV9 and TRBJ2-1, with 7 bases matching TRBD1. The germline V gene encodes CDR1 SGDLS and CDR2 YYNGEE. V gave up 2 bases and J gave up 5 bases; unmatched junction bases: 4. The CDR3 extends over 14 amino acids. The CDR3 nucleotides read TGTGCCAGCAGCGTTGGGACAGCTGACAATGAGCAGTTCTTC. Its translation is CASSVGTADNEQFF. The full variable domain, rest sourced from reference TRBV9 and TRBJ2-1, is DSGVTQTPKHLITATGQRVTLRCSPRSGDLSVYWYQQSLDQGLQFLIQYYNGEERAKGNILERFSAQQFPDLHSELNLSSLELGDSALYFCASSVGTADNEQFFGPGTRLTVL.

This clone was detected only once. This rearrangement joins TRBV10-3 to TRBJ2-1; D is perhaps TRBD1 (6 bases). The CDR3 extends over 14 amino acids. CDR1 is ENHRY and CDR2 is SYGVKD in the germline V gene. The germline V and J ends were trimmed by 4 bases and 7 bases, with 14 bases remaining between them. CDR3 nucleotides: TGTGCCATCAGTGCTGGCAGGGGAGTAAATGAGCAGTTCTTC. Its translation: CAISAGRGVNEQFF.

V is TRBV24-1 and J is TRBJ1-2, with TRBD1 matching 7 bases. J was trimmed by 3 bases and V by 10 bases; bases with no gene match: 16. The CDR3 is 16 amino acids. Germline V lookup: CDR1 KGHDR, CDR2 SFDVKD. CDR3 residues: CATPNRQGAPYYGYTF. CDR3 nucleotides: TGTGCCACTCCTAATAGACAGGGCGCCCCTTACTATGGCTACACCTTC.

The CDR3 reads CASSFRGGGSTYEQYF. DNA of the CDR3: TGTGCCAGCAGTTTTCGAGGCGGGGGGTCAACCTACGAGCAGTACTTC. The chain couples TRBV6-2 or TRBV6-3 to TRBJ2-7; 8 nucleotides line up with TRBD2. V shed 4 bases and J 2 bases; nucleotides not matched to a gene: 10. CDR1 MNHEY and CDR2 SVGEGT come from the germline V gene. This CDR3 spans 16 amino acids.

A few counts support this clone. This chain links TRBV19 with TRBJ2-2; possibly TRBD1 for D (6 bases). The V end lost 11 bases, the J end lost 6 bases, and 31 bases lay between the germline ends. The V gene's germline CDR1 is LNHDA and CDR2 SQIVND (reference sequence). This CDR3 region has 18 residues. CDR3 region: CAGYLGTPANPGPGELFF. DNA for the CDR3: TGTGCCGGGTACCTAGGGACACCCGCAAACCCGGGCCCCGGGGAGCTGTTTTTT.

This chain connects TRBV21-1 to TRBJ1-4; the tabulated D call, TRBD1, remains unverified against the DNA. TRBV21-1 is a pseudogene segment. There are 15 residues in the CDR3. The CDR3 sequence: CASSATGQANEKLFF. Here the CDR3 DNA reads TGTGCCAGCAGCGCAACAGGGCAGGCTAATGAAAAACTGTTTTTT.

The chain has TRBV7-2 and TRBJ2-1, with 10 bases aligning to TRBD2. This CDR3 contains 15 residues. The J segment lost 6 bases and the V segment lost 5 bases, leaving 7 bases of the junction unmatched. CDR1 and CDR2 (germline): SGHTA, FQGNSA. The chain's CDR3 is CASSMTSGRSNEQFF. The CDR3 coding sequence is TGTGCCAGCAGCATGACTAGCGGGCGATCCAATGAGCAGTTCTTC.

The chain links TRBV15 to TRBJ1-2; TRBD1 is a possible D gene (5 bases). Trimming pared 0 bases from V and 3 bases from J, leaving 8 bases between. The germline V gene has CDR1 LNHNV and CDR2 YYDKDF (reference sequence). The CDR3 is made up of 14 amino acids. The CDR3 coding sequence is TGTGCCACCAGCAGAGATGGGGGGTACTATGGCTACACCTTC. Its translation: CATSRDGGYYGYTF.

The chain is built from TRBV18 and TRBJ2-7, with TRBD1 matching 7 bases. V lost 2 bases and J lost 3; bases outside the gene matches: 7. CDR1 is KGHSH, CDR2 LQKENI, per germline. The CDR3 totals 15 residues. Here the CDR3 reads CASSPITGVFYEQYF. The CDR3 bases are TGTGCCAGCTCACCAATCACAGGGGTCTTCTACGAGCAGTACTTC.

The genes are TRBV25-1 and TRBJ2-3, with TRBD1 matching 9 bases. V dropped 6 bases and J dropped 3; count of bases not matched to a gene: 13. The CDR3 spans 17 residues. Germline lookup yields CDR1 MGHDK and CDR2 SYGVNS. CDR3 bases: TGTGCCAGCAGCAGGGACAGGGAAAGGTTGTCAACAGATACGCAGTATTTT. It specifies CASSRDRERLSTDTQYF.

The rearrangement uses TRBV6-2 or TRBV6-3 and TRBJ2-7; 8 nucleotides line up with TRBD1. This CDR3 spans 15 amino acids. Germline-derived CDR1 and CDR2 are MNHEY and SVGEGT. With 5 bases clipped from V and 5 bases from J, the junction kept 11 bases outside the gene matches. The chain's CDR3 is CASSRLQGAPDEQYF. The CDR3 DNA follows: TGTGCCAGCAGTCGGCTTCAGGGGGCGCCCGACGAGCAGTACTTC.

This clone was observed a few times. V usage is TRBV19 and J usage is TRBJ1-5; unclear D gene. The CDR3 runs 14 residues. V lost 4 bases and J 6 bases, leaving 13 bases between the germline ends. Germline V gene data show CDR1 as LNHDA and CDR2 as SQIVND (reference sequence). The CDR3 nucleotides are TGTGCCAGTAGTAAGTTTGAGTCAGGTCAGCCCCAGCATTTT. It codes for CASSKFESGQPQHF. Full variable domain (remainder filled in from reference TRBV19 and TRBJ1-5): DGGITQSPKYLFRKEGQNVTLSCEQNLNHDAMYWYRQDPGQGLRLIYYSQIVNDFQKGDIAEGYSVSREKKESFPLTVTSAQKNPTAFYLCASSKFESGQPQHFGDGTRLSIL.

This chain joins TRBV9 and TRBJ2-7, with D possibly TRBD1 on 6 matching bases. The CDR3 is 15 amino acids. In germline, CDR1 is SGDLS, CDR2 YYNGEE. Trimming cost V 3 bases and J 0 bases, with 13 bases left between them. The CDR3 DNA reads TGTGCCAGCAGCGATAAGGGGGAAAGCTCCTACGAGCAGTACTTC. Translated: CASSDKGESSYEQYF.